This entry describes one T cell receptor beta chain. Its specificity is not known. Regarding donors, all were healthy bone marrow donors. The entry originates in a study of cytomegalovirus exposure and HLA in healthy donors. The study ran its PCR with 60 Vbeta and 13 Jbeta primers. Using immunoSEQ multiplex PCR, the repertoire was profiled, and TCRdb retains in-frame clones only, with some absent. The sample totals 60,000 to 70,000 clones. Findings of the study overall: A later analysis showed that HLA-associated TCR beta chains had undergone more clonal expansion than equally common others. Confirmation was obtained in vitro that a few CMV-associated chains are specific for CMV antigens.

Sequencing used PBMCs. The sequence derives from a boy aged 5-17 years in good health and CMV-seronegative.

DNA of the CDR3: TGTGCCAGCAGTTACTCGATACAGCCTGATCAGCCCCAGCATTTT. It is translated as CASSYSIQPDQPQHF. The rearrangement uses TRBV6-5 and TRBJ1-5; D is unclear. CDR1 is MNHEY, CDR2 SVGAGI, per germline. V was shortened by 0 bases and J by 5 bases, with 11 bases between the two germline ends. The length of the CDR3 is 15 residues.